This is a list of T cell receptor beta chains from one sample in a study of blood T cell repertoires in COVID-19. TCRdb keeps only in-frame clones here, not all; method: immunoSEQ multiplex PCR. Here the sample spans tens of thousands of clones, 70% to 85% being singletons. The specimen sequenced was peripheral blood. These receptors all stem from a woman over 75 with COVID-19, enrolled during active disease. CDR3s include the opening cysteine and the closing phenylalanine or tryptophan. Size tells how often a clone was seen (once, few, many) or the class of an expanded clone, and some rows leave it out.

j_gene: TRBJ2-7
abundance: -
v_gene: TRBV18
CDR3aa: CASSPPRLAAYEQYF

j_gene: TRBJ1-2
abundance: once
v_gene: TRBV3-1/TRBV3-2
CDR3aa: CASSQDLAGALLNYGYTF

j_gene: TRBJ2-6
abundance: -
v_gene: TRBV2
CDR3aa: CASSTGGSGANVLTF

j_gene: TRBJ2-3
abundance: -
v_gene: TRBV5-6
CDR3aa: CASTKGGVGTDTQYF

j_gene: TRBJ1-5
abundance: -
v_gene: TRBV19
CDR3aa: CASVGGAKPGNQPQHF

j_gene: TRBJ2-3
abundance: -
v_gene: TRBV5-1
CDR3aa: CASSTQTGTDTQYF

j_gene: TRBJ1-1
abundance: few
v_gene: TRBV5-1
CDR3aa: CASSSRDRVLGAFF

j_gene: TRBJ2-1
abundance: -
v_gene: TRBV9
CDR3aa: CASSVATTSGGEQFF

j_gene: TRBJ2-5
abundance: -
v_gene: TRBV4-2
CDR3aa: CASSSGLKTQYF

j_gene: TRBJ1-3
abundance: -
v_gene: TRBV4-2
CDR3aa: CASSPSRGSGNTIYF

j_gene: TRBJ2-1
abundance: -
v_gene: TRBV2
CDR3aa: CASSDWRGQGVNEQFF

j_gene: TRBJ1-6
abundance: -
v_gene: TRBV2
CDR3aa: CASSTQGSYNSPLHF

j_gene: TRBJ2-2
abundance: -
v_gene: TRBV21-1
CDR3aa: CASSNRRDRGTGELFF

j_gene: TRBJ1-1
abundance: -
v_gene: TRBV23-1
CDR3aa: CASSQIVGATEAFF

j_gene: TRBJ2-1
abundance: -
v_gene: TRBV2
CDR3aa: CASSAQSSAEQFF

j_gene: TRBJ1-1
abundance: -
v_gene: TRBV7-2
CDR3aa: CASSSPDILTEAFF

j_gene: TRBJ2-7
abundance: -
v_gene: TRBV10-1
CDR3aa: CASSGQPNYEQYF

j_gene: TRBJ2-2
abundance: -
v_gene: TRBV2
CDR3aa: CASSVRLRLGGTGELFF

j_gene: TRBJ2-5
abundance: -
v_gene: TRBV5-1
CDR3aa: CASSPRLAETQYF

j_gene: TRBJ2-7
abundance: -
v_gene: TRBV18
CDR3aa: CASSRTSGSSYEQYF

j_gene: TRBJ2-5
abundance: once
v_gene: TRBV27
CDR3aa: CANRRTSGHQETQYF

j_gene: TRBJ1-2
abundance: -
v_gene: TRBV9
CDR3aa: CASSMTGGEGYGYTF

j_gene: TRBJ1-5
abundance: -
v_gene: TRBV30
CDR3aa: CAWSVGRGGQPQHF

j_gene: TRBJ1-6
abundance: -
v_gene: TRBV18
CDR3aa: CASSPGGSLHF

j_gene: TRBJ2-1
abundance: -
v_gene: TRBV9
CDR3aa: CASSVGAAGGILEQFF

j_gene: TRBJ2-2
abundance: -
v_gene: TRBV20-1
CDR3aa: CSARAMGNGDTGELFF

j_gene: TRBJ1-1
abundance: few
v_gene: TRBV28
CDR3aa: CASLPGHLNTEAFF

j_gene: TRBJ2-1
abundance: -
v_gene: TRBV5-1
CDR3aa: CASSLGVSGRFNEQFF

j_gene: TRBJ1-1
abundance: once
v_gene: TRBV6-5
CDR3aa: CASRGGGTEAFF

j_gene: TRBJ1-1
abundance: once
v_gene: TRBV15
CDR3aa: CATSREIRGNTEAFF

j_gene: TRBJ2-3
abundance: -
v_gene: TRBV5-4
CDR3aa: CASSGGGARDTQYF

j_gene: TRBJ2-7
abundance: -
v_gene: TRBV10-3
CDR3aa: CAISVYGTGGSYEQYF